Shown below are 9 T cell receptor beta chains from a single sample sequenced in a study of identical twins. TCRdb re-called the 5' RACE reads with MiXCR, one entry per CDR3 protein. Of 400,000 to 550,000 distinct CDR3 sequences in the sample, roughly a fifth were seen once. The sample was also reused in another study, on T cells expressing NK-cell markers.

Specimen: CD4+ T cells sorted from blood. The receptors originated from a woman aged 18-29 years in good health.

The gene calls are TRBV6-2 or TRBV6-3 and TRBJ2-5; TRBD2 matches at 8 bases. Germline CDR1 reads MNHEY; CDR2 reads SVGEGT. Losses at the gene ends were 8 bases for V and 5 bases for J; bases not matched to a gene: 13. The CDR3 is made up of 15 amino acids. As DNA, the CDR3 is TGTGCCAGCCTTCAAGGGAGCGGGAGCCGGGAGACCCAGTACTTC. It is translated as CASLQGSGSRETQYF.

The table lists this clonotype with a few counts. The rearrangement joins TRBV12-3 or TRBV12-4 to TRBJ2-7, with TRBD1 matching 10 bases. V lost 4 bases, J lost 2 bases, and 5 bases stayed unmatched. The CDR3 length is 15 residues. CDR3 sequence (DNA): TGTGCCAGCAGTTGGGGGACAGGGGTCCCCTACGAGCAGTACTTC. Protein sequence: CASSWGTGVPYEQYF.

Many counts were recorded for this clonotype. The genes are TRBV4-3 and TRBJ2-7, with 9 bases aligning to TRBD2. Germline values: CDR1 LGHNA, CDR2 YSLEER. The V gene end was trimmed by 4 bases and the J gene end by 2 bases; junction bases not matched to a gene: 6. CDR3 length: 15 amino acids. The CDR3 DNA follows: TGCGCCAGCAGCCGCGGGACTAGCAATACCTACGAGCAGTACTTC. It yields the protein CASSRGTSNTYEQYF.

The chain uses TRBV27 and TRBJ1-1; the D is unclear. Trimming removed 0 bases from V and 1 base from J, with 9 bases in between. Germline V gene lookup returns CDR1 MNHEY and CDR2 SMNVEV (reference sequence). The CDR3 runs 15 residues. The CDR3 DNA is TGTGCCAGCAGTTTATCGAGAGGGTCGAACACTGAAGCTTTCTTT. Translation gives CASSLSRGSNTEAFF.

This clonotype has a handful of counts. V and J are TRBV6-5 and TRBJ1-1; TRBD1 might be the D (6 bases). CDR3 length: 15 amino acids. Germline CDR1 MNHEY, CDR2 SVGAGI. Trimming removed 1 base from V and 11 bases from J, with 20 bases in between. The CDR3 region is CASSYFSGRGSAAFF. The CDR3, as DNA: TGTGCCAGCAGTTACTTTTCGGGCAGGGGTTCGGCGGCTTTCTTT.

The rearrangement uses TRBV2 and TRBJ1-1; D not certain. Trimming cost V 8 bases and J 8 bases, with 18 bases left between them. CDR3 length: 13 amino acids. Germline CDR1 and CDR2: SNHLY and FYNNEI. The CDR3 loop reads CASGLVVAGEAFF. In DNA, the CDR3 is TGTGCCAGCGGCCTGGTAGTGGCCGGGGAAGCTTTCTTT.

The rearrangement uses TRBV7-3 and TRBJ2-1; D assignment may be TRBD1 or TRBD2 (6 bases each). The V end lost 4 bases, the J end lost 6 bases, and 16 bases lay between the germline ends. The CDR3 has 15 amino acids. Germline values: CDR1 SGHTA, CDR2 FQGTGA. The CDR3 loop is CASSSGGGGANEQFF. CDR3 bases: TGTGCCAGCAGCTCCGGTGGAGGGGGTGCCAATGAGCAGTTCTTC.

This clonotype was observed many times. The rearrangement links TRBV7-2 to TRBJ1-2, with 7 bases identical to TRBD1. Germline CDR1 reads SGHTA; CDR2 reads FQGNSA. V shed 4 bases and J 1 base; nucleotides not matched to a gene: 3. This CDR3 comprises 14 residues. CDR3 sequence (DNA): TGTGCCAGCAGCTCCCAGGGGGGTAACTATGGCTACACCTTC. This gives the protein CASSSQGGNYGYTF. Filled out from reference TRBV7-2 and TRBJ1-2, the complete variable domain reads GAGVSQSPSNKVTEKGKDVELRCDPISGHTALYWYRQSLGQGLEFLIYFQGNSAPDKSGLPSDRFSAERTGGSVSTLTIQRTQQEDSAVYLCASSSQGGNYGYTFGSGTRLTVV.

This clonotype was picked up a small number of times. This chain connects TRBV7-2 to TRBJ2-7, with TRBD2 matching over 11 bases. There are 17 residues in the CDR3. Germline CDR1 SGHTA, CDR2 FQGNSA. V was clipped by 0 bases and J by 3 bases; unmatched bases: 7. The CDR3 here is CASSLASGRAAGYEQYF. DNA of the CDR3: TGTGCCAGCAGCTTAGCTAGCGGGAGGGCCGCGGGCTACGAGCAGTACTTC.